A selection of T cell receptor beta chains follows, all from one sample in a study of T cell repertoires in cytomegalovirus infection. The antigens of these receptors remain unknown. TCRdb re-called the reads with MiXCR, one entry per CDR3 protein. This sample carries over 55,000 distinct CDR3 sequences, roughly a fifth of them seen once, and the ten largest clones take 60% to 75%. This specimen consisted of CD8+ T cells from cultured PBMCs, obtained from culture after CMV antigen stimulation. The receptors originated from a human donor in good health (CMV status not recorded). Some clones in this sample may be carry-over from other donors' samples. CDR3s include the opening cysteine and the closing phenylalanine or tryptophan. Each record gives: CDR3 protein, CDR3 DNA, D gene, J gene, V gene, clone size. D genes are given only for firm matches. Part of the rows lack a size; the others show once, few, many or a class for expanded clones.

CASSLAPTPTNYGYTF,TGCGCCAGCAGCCTCGCCCCGACACCGACTAACTATGGCTACACCTTC,-,TRBJ1-2,TRBV4-3,few
CASSLVMRGLAEAFF,TGTGCCAGCAGTTTGGTGATGCGGGGTTTGGCTGAAGCTTTCTTT,-,TRBJ1-1,TRBV28,few
CASSSPWARISGNTIYF,TGTGCCAGCAGCTCGCCGTGGGCTCGAATCTCTGGAAACACCATATATTTT,-,TRBJ1-3,TRBV7-9,-
CASGRHGTYEQYF,TGTGCCAGCGGTAGACACGGAACCTACGAGCAGTACTTC,-,TRBJ2-7,TRBV12-3/TRBV12-4,-
CASKPGTGVIYGYTF,TGTGCCAGCAAACCCGGGACAGGGGTTATCTATGGCTACACCTTC,TRBD1,TRBJ1-2,TRBV11-2,-
CASSLEGRHDEAFF,TGTGCCAGCAGCTTAGAAGGCAGGCATGATGAAGCTTTCTTT,-,TRBJ1-1,TRBV7-2,-
CASSPGQGVYIDTQYF,TGTGCCAGCAGCCCCGGACAGGGGGTTTATATAGATACGCAGTATTTT,TRBD1,TRBJ2-3,TRBV7-9,many
CSGDKNTEAFF,TGCAGCGGTGACAAGAACACTGAAGCTTTCTTT,-,TRBJ1-1,TRBV29-1,few
CASSLVRRTVNTEAFF,TGTGCCAGCAGCTTAGTACGCCGCACAGTCAACACTGAAGCTTTCTTT,-,TRBJ1-1,TRBV7-2,-
CASSLWGTVPYEQYF,TGTGCCAGCAGCTTATGGGGGACAGTCCCATACGAGCAGTACTTC,TRBD1,TRBJ2-7,TRBV7-9,-
CASSELSRRYNEQFF,TGTGCCAGCAGTGAACTTTCACGGAGGTACAATGAGCAGTTCTTC,-,TRBJ2-1,TRBV6-1,few
CASSFGQGNTEAFF,TGTGCCAGTAGTTTCGGACAGGGGAACACTGAAGCTTTCTTT,TRBD1,TRBJ1-1,TRBV19,few
CASTLGAGSYEQYF,TGTGCCAGCACCTTAGGGGCAGGGAGCTACGAGCAGTACTTC,-,TRBJ2-7,TRBV12-3/TRBV12-4,-
CASSHSGDVWSF,TGTGCCAGCAGCCATAGTGGCGACGTCTGGAGCTTC,-,TRBJ2-7,TRBV7-6,few
CASSSLTGRNTDAFF,TGTGCCAGCAGTTCTTTGACAGGTCGGAACACTGATGCTTTCTTT,-,TRBJ1-1,TRBV28,few
CASSSTSGPYEQYF,TGTGCCAGCAGCTCAACTAGCGGCCCCTACGAGCAGTACTTC,TRBD2,TRBJ2-7,TRBV7-9,-
CASSRQGGDWTEAFF,TGTGCCAGCAGTAGACAGGGGGGGGATTGGACTGAAGCTTTCTTT,TRBD1,TRBJ1-1,TRBV27,-
CASSVGRVDTEAFF,TGTGCCAGCAGCGTAGGAAGGGTGGACACTGAAGCTTTCTTT,-,TRBJ1-1,TRBV9,-
CASSWGGANEQYF,TGTGCCAGCAGCTGGGGAGGGGCGAACGAGCAGTACTTC,TRBD2,TRBJ2-7,TRBV7-2,-
CASSLGYKDRGYEQYF,TGTGCCAGCAGCTTGGGGTATAAGGACAGGGGCTACGAGCAGTACTTC,TRBD1,TRBJ2-7,TRBV7-2,-
CASSQDFGRNTEAFF,TGCGCCAGCAGCCAAGATTTTGGGCGGAACACTGAAGCTTTCTTT,-,TRBJ1-1,TRBV4-3,few
CASSFGPTWEQYF,TGTGCCAGCAGCTTCGGGCCAACATGGGAGCAGTACTTC,-,TRBJ2-7,TRBV11-1,-
CASSLSGADTEAFF,TGCGCCAGCAGCTTGTCGGGGGCGGACACTGAAGCTTTCTTT,-,TRBJ1-1,TRBV5-1,-
CASSLEVIHSNSSAFF,TGTGCCAGCAGTTTAGAGGTTATACATTCGAACTCCTCAGCTTTCTTT,-,TRBJ1-1,TRBV12-3/TRBV12-4,few
CASSSARYRGGREQYF,TGTGCCAGCAGCTCGGCCCGATACAGGGGAGGGCGCGAGCAGTACTTC,-,TRBJ2-7,TRBV7-6,-
CASRGQFRSSEAFF,TGTGCCAGCAGGGGACAGTTCCGATCCTCTGAAGCTTTCTTT,TRBD1,TRBJ1-1,TRBV27,-
CASSFRDSPLHF,TGTGCCAGCAGCTTCAGGGATTCACCCCTCCACTTT,-,TRBJ1-6,TRBV7-2,-
CASSQIVGTGYEQYF,TGCGCCAGCAGCCAGATAGTCGGGACAGGGTACGAGCAGTACTTC,TRBD1,TRBJ2-7,TRBV4-1,few
CASSPREGNTEAFF,TGTGCCAGCAGCCCCCGAGAAGGGAACACTGAAGCTTTCTTT,-,TRBJ1-1,TRBV7-9,few
CASSQVPGQYKDSPLHF,TGCGCCAGCAGCCAAGTCCCGGGACAATATAAAGATTCACCCCTCCACTTT,-,TRBJ1-6,TRBV4-1,-